The rows below give T cell receptor beta chains drawn from one sample of a study of blood T cell repertoires in COVID-19. Sequenced by immunoSEQ multiplex PCR; TCRdb stores in-frame clones only, minus some. The repertoire has roughly 150,000 clones, just under 85% of them found once; the top ten carry 6.5% to 9.5%. The specimen was peripheral blood. The receptors here all came from a woman older than 75 with COVID-19, enrolled during active disease. The CDR3 runs from the conserved cysteine through the conserved F or W. The D gene is left open where the match is weak.

cdr3_aa cdr3_nt d_call j_call v_call
CASRSSGGTGELFF TGTGCCAGCAGGTCTAGCGGGGGGACCGGGGAGCTGTTTTTT TRBD2 TRBJ2-2 TRBV7-8
CASSLSQRGYTF TGTGCCAGCAGTTTATCCCAGCGTGGCTACACCTTC NA TRBJ1-2 TRBV28
CASSRRGVDGPETQYF TGTGCCAGCAGCCGCAGGGGGGTTGATGGGCCAGAGACCCAGTACTTC NA TRBJ2-5 TRBV7-2
CASADRSGETQYF TGCGCCAGCGCGGACAGGTCCGGAGAGACCCAGTACTTC TRBD1 TRBJ2-5 TRBV10-1
CASSLSITDYGYTF TGTGCCAGCTCACTGTCAATCACGGACTATGGCTACACCTTC NA TRBJ1-2 TRBV18
CSAQPAGGDTQYF TGCAGCGCCCAACCGGCCGGAGGGGATACGCAGTATTTT NA TRBJ2-3 TRBV29-1
CASREQGNTEAFF TGTGCCAGCAGGGAACAGGGTAACACTGAAGCTTTCTTT NA TRBJ1-1 TRBV12-3/TRBV12-4
CASSQEPPGLVGFYEQYF TGTGCCAGCAGCCAAGAGCCCCCCGGACTAGTCGGTTTCTACGAGCAGTACTTC TRBD2 TRBJ2-7 TRBV14
CASNGGEQSSYNSPLHF TGTGCCAGCAACGGGGGGGAACAAAGCTCCTATAATTCACCCCTCCACTTT NA TRBJ1-6 TRBV2
CASSSGEGPSNQPQHF TGTGCCAGCTCATCAGGGGAAGGGCCGAGCAATCAGCCCCAGCATTTT NA TRBJ1-5 TRBV18